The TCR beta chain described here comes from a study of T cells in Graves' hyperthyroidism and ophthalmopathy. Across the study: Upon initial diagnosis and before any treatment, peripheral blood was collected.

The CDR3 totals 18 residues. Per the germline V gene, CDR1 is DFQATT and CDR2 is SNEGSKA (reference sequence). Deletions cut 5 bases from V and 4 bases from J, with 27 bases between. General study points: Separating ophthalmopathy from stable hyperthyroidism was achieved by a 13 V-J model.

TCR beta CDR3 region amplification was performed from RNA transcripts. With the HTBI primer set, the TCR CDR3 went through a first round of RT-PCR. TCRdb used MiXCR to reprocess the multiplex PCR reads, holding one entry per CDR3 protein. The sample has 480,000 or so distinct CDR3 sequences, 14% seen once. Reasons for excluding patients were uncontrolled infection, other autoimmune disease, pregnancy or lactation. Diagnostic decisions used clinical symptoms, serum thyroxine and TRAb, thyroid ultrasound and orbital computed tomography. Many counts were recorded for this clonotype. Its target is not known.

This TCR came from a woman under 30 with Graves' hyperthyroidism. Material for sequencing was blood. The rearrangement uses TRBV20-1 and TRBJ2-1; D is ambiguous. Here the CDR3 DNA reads TGCAGTGCTCCTCCACCTCTTAGCCAAGCAAGGGTATACAATGAGCAGTTCTTC. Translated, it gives CSAPPPLSQARVYNEQFF.